This T cell receptor beta chain stems from a study of OX40 agonist ivuxolimab in advanced cancers. Between the trimmed V and J ends, which lost 0 bases and 6 bases, there was a span of 17 bases. CDR3 length: 17 amino acids. Germline lookup yields CDR1 SNHLY and CDR2 FYNNEI. Only in-frame clones appear in the TCRdb table, and some are missing; sequencing was by immunoSEQ multiplex PCR. The sample has over 80,000 clones, over 80% seen once. The input for sequencing was CD4+ or CD8+ T cells sorted from blood, taken in a trial of the OX40 agonist ivuxolimab. This chain links TRBV2 with TRBJ2-2; weak D call: TRBD1 (5 bases). The receptor's source is an adult with an advanced solid tumor such as melanoma, head and neck, liver or kidney cancer. CDR3 sequence: CASSEARAMKGPGELFF. In nucleotides, the CDR3 is TGTGCCAGCAGTGAAGCGCGCGCCATGAAGGGGCCCGGGGAGCTGTTTTTT. The full variable domain, its missing parts supplied by reference TRBV2 and TRBJ2-2, is EPEVTQTPSHQVTQMGQEVILRCVPISNHLYFYWYRQILGQKVEFLVSFYNNEISEKSEIFDDQFSVERPDGSNFTLKIRSTKLEDSAMYFCASSEARAMKGPGELFFGEGSRLTVL.